This T cell receptor (beta chain) was recovered during a study of low-dose radiotherapy and immunotherapy resistance in tumors. Whole-study context: Cohort 2's total reached 13 Gy over 26 weeks, at 1 Gy per fraction every two weeks. On an every-two-weeks schedule, patients received intravenous nivolumab 240 mg, along with ipilimumab 1 mg/kg every six weeks.

CDR1 MNHNY and CDR2 SVGAGI come from the germline V gene (reference sequence). CDR3 size: 16 residues. V dropped 0 bases and J dropped 4 bases, with 15 bases sitting between them. TRAV- and TRBV-specific primers primed first-strand cDNA, covering alpha and beta chains. TCR amplification involved 20 PCR cycles with a constant-region primer and V-primer adapter. The mRNA which had been isolated was amplified by in vitro transcription. TCRdb reprocessed the reads via MiXCR and lists one record per CDR3 protein. This table has about 7,300 distinct CDR3 sequences, roughly 82% appearing once. This TCR was recovered from a human donor with advanced metastatic prostate, ovarian, gallbladder or colorectal cancer (not recorded which). This table probably holds off-target reads from a library built for another chain. This chain links TRBV6-6 with TRBJ2-5, with D maybe TRBD1 (6 bases). The CDR3 protein is CASSYSAVLGGETQYF. The CDR3 DNA reads TGTGCCAGCAGTTACTCCGCGGTCCTAGGGGGAGAGACCCAGTACTTC.